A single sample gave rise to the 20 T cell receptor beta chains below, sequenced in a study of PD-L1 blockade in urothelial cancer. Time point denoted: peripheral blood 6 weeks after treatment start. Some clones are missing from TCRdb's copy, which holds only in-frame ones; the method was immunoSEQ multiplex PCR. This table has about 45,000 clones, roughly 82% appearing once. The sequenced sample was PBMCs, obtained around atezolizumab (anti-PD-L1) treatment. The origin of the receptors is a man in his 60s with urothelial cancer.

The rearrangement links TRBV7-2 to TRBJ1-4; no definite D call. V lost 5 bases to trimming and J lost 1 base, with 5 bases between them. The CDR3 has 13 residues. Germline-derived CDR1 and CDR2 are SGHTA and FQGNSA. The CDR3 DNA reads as TGTGCCAGCAGCCCGGGAACTAATGAAAAACTGTTTTTT. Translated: CASSPGTNEKLFF.

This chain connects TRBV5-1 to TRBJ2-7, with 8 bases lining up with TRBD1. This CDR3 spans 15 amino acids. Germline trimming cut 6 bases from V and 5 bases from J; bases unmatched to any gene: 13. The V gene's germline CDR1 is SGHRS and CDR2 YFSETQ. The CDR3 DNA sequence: TGCGCCAGCACGTTATCACCAGGGGGCGTCAACGAGCAGTACTTC. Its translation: CASTLSPGGVNEQYF.

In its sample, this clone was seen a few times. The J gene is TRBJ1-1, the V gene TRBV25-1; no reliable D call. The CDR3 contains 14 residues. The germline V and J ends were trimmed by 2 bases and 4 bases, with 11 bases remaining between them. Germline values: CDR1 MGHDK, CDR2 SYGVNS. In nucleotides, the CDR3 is TGTGCCAGCAGTGAAGGAGGGATTAGCACTGAAGCTTTCTTT. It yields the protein CASSEGGISTEAFF. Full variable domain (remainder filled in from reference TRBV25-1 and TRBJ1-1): EADIYQTPRYLVIGTGKKITLECSQTMGHDKMYWYQQDPGMELHLIHYSYGVNSTEKGDLSSESTVSRIRTEHFPLTLESARPSHTSQYLCASSEGGISTEAFFGQGTRLTVV.

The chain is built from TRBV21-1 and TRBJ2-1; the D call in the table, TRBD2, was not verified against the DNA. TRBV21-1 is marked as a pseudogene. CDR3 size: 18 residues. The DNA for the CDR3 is TGTGCCAGCAGCAAAATACTTAGGAGGGCTAGAGCCTACAATGAGCAGTTCTTC. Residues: CASSKILRRARAYNEQFF.

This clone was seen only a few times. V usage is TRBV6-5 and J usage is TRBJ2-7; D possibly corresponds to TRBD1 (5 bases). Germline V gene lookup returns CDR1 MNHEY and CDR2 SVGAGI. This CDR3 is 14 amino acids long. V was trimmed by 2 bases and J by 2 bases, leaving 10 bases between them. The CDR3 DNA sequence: TGTGCCAGCAGTTACCAGGGTGGGCCCTACGAGCAGTACTTC. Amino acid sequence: CASSYQGGPYEQYF.

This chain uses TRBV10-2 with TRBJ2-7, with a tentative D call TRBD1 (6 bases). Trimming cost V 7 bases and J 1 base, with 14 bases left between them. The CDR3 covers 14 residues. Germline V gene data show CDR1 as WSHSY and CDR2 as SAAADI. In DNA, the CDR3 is TGCGCCAGCACCTTGACAGGCCAGTCCTACGAGCAGTACTTC. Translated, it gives CASTLTGQSYEQYF.

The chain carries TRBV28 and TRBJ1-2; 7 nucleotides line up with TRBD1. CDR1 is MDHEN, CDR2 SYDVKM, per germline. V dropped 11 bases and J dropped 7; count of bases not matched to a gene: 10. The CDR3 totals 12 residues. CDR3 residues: CAANRGKGGYTF. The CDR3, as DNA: TGTGCCGCAAACAGGGGTAAGGGTGGCTACACCTTC.

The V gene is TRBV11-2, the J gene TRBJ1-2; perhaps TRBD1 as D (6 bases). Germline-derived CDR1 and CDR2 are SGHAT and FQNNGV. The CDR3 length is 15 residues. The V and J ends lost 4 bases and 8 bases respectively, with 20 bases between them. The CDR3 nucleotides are TGTGCCAGCAGCTCTCCGACAGGACCCCTTGGGGGCTACACCTTC. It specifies CASSSPTGPLGGYTF.

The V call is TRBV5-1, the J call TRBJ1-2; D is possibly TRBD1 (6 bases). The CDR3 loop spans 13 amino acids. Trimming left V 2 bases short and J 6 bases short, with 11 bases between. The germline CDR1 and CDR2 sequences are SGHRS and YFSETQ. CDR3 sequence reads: CASSLGAGDGYTF. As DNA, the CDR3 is TGCGCCAGCAGCTTAGGTGCAGGGGATGGCTACACCTTC.

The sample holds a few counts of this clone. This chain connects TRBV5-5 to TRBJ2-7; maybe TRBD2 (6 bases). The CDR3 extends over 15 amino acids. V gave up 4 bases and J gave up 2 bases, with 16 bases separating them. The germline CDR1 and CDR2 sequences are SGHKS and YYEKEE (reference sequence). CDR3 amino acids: CASSIGTGLAYEQYF. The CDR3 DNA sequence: TGTGCCAGCAGCATTGGGACTGGTTTGGCCTACGAGCAGTACTTC.

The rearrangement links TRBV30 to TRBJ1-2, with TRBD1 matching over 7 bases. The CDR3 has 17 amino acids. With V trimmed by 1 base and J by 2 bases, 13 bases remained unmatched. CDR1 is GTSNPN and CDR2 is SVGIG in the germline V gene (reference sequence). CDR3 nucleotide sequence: TGTGCCTGGAGTGCAAGAGAAGGGACAGCTTCCAACTATGGCTACACCTTC. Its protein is CAWSAREGTASNYGYTF. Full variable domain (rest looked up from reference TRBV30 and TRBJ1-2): SQTIHQWPATLVQPVGSPLSLECTVEGTSNPNLYWYRQAAGRGLQLLFYSVGIGQISSEVPQNLSASRPQDRQFILSSKKLLLSDSGFYLCAWSAREGTASNYGYTFGSGTRLTVV.

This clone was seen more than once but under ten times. CDR3 coding DNA: TGTGCCAGTAGCAAAACAGGGGGCGTTGAGCAGCCCCAGCATTTT. Its protein is CASSKTGGVEQPQHF. The rearrangement joins TRBV19 to TRBJ1-5; TRBD1 aligns across 9 bases. The CDR3 runs to 15 residues. Germline lookup yields CDR1 LNHDA and CDR2 SQIVND (reference sequence). J gave up 7 bases and V 6 bases, and 10 bases lay outside the gene matches.

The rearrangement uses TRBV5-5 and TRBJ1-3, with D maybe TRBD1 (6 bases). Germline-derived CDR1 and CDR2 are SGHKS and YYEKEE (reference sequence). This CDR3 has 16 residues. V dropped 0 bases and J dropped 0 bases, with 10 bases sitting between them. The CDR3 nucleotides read TGTGCCAGCAGCTTGGGGACAGACTACTCTGGAAACACCATATATTTT. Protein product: CASSLGTDYSGNTIYF.

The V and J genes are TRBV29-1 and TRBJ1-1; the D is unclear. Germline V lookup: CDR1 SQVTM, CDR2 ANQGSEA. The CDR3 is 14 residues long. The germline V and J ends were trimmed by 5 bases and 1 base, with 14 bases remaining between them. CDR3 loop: CSVLPRMRNTEAFF. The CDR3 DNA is TGCAGCGTTCTTCCGAGAATGAGGAACACTGAAGCTTTCTTT.

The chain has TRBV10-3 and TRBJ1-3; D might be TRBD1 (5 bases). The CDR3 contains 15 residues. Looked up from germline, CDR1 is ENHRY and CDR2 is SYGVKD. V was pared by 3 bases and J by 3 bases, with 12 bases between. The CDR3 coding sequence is TGTGCCATCAGTGACAACCCGGGACTTGGAAACACCATATATTTT. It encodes CAISDNPGLGNTIYF.

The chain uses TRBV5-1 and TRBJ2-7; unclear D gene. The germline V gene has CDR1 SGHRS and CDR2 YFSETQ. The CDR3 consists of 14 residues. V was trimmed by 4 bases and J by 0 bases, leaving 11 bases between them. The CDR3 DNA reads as TGCGCCAGCAGCCCCCGACCAGGCTCCTACGAGCAGTACTTC. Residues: CASSPRPGSYEQYF.

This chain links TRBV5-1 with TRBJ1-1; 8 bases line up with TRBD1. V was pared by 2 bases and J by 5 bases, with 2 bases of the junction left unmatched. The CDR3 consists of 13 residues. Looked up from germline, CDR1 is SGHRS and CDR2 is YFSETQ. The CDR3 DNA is TGCGCCAGCAGCTTCGACAGGGGAACTGAAGCTTTCTTT. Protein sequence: CASSFDRGTEAFF.

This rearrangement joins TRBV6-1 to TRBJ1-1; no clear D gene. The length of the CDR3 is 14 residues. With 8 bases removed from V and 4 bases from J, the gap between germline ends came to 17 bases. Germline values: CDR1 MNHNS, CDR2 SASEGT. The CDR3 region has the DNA TGTGCCAGCTCTTTATTCCTTGAGGGCACTGAAGCTTTCTTT. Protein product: CASSLFLEGTEAFF.

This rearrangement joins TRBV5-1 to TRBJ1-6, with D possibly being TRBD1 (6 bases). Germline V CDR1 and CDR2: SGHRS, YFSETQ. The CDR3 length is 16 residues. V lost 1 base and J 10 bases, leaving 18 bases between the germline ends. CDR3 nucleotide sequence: TGCGCCAGCAGCTTGATGGCGATGGGGGCTGGGTCACCCCTCCACTTT. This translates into CASSLMAMGAGSPLHF.

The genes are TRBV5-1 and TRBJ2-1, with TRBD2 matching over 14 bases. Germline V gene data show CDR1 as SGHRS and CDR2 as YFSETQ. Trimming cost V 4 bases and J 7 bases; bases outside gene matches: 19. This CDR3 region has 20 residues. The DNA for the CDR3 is TGCGCCAGCAGCGCGCTAACCCGGGGACTAGCGGGAGTTGTCGGGAATGAGCAGTTCTTC. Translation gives CASSALTRGLAGVVGNEQFF.